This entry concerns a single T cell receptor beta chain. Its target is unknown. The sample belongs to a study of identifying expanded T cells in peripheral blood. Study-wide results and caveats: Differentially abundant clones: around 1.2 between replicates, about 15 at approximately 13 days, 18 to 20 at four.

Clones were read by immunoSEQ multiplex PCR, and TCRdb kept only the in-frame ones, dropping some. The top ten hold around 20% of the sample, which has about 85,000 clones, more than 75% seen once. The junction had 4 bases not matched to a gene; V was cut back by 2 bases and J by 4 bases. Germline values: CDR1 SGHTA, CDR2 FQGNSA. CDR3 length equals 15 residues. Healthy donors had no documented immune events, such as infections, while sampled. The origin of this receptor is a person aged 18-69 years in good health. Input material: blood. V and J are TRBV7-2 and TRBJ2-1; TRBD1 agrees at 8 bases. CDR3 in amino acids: CASSLYGQGYNEQFF. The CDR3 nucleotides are TGTGCCAGCAGCTTATATGGACAGGGTTACAATGAGCAGTTCTTC. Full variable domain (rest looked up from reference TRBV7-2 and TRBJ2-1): GAGVSQSPSNKVTEKGKDVELRCDPISGHTALYWYRQSLGQGLEFLIYFQGNSAPDKSGLPSDRFSAERTGGSVSTLTIQRTQQEDSAVYLCASSLYGQGYNEQFFGPGTRLTVL.